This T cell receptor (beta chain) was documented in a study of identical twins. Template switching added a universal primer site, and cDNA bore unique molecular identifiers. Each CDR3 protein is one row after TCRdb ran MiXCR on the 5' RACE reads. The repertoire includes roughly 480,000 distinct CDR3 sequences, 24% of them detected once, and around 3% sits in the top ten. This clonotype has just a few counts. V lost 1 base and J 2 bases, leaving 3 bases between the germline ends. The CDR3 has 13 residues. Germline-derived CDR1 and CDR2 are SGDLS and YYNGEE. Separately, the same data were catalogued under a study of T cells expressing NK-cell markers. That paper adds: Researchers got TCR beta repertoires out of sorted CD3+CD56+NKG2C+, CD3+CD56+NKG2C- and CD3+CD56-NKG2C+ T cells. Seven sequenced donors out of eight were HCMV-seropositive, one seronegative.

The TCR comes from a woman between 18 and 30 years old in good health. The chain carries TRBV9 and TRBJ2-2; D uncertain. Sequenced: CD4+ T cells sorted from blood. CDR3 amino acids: CASSVYNTGELFF. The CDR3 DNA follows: TGTGCCAGCAGCGTATATAACACCGGGGAGCTGTTTTTT.